These T cell receptor beta chains were read from a single sample in a study of post-analysis software for immune sequencing data. MiXCR was run by TCRdb on the PCR reads, yielding one entry per CDR3 protein. The table lists roughly 200,000 distinct CDR3 sequences, roughly 30% of them singletons, with around 3.7% in the top ten. Sequencing input: blood. The receptors were gathered from a girl aged 2-17 years with multiple sclerosis. Each CDR3 is given with its conserved first and last residue. D genes are given only for firm matches. Some rows have no size entry. The others give once, few or many, or a class for an expanded clone.

v_call	clone_size	d_call	j_call	cdr3_length	cdr3_aa	cdr3_nt
TRBV4-1	NA	TRBD2	TRBJ2-1	15	CANSPGGGMANEQFF	TGCGCCAACAGCCCCGGGGGGGGTATGGCCAATGAGCAGTTCTTC
TRBV3-1	NA	TRBD1	TRBJ1-2	14	CASSHRQGSHGYTF	TGTGCCAGCAGTCACAGACAGGGATCCCATGGCTACACCTTC
TRBV5-1	few	NA	TRBJ1-1	15	CASSLGPVMNTEAFF	TGCGCCAGCAGCCTGGGACCAGTCATGAACACTGAAGCTTTCTTT
TRBV20-1	NA	TRBD2	TRBJ2-3	16	CSAGEVASGLADTQYF	TGCAGTGCTGGAGAGGTAGCTAGCGGTTTAGCAGATACGCAGTATTTT
TRBV5-1	few	NA	TRBJ1-6	14	CASSFQGSDSPLHF	TGCGCCAGCAGCTTCCAGGGATCTGATTCACCCCTCCACTTT
TRBV3-1	NA	NA	TRBJ2-3	15	CVSSPGPSSTDTQYF	TGTGTCAGCAGCCCGGGACCCTCTAGCACAGATACGCAGTATTTT
TRBV27	many	NA	TRBJ2-3	17	CASKQRASRSSTDTQYF	TGTGCCAGCAAACAAAGAGCCAGCAGATCTAGCACAGATACGCAGTATTTT
TRBV12-3/TRBV12-4	many	TRBD2	TRBJ2-3	14	CASSLSLAGDTQYF	TGTGCCAGCAGTTTATCGCTAGCGGGAGATACGCAGTATTTT
TRBV27	NA	NA	TRBJ2-3	16	CASSLSHLGGTDTQYF	TGTGCCAGCAGTTTATCCCACCTAGGTGGCACAGATACGCAGTATTTT
TRBV11-2	NA	NA	TRBJ2-7	14	CASSPYSAVYEQYF	TGTGCCAGCAGCCCCTATAGCGCTGTCTACGAGCAGTACTTC
TRBV28	few	NA	TRBJ1-5	13	CASSTQSNQPQHF	TGTGCCAGCAGTACGCAAAGCAATCAGCCCCAGCATTTT
TRBV20-1	once	TRBD2	TRBJ2-3	17	CSARDPRKAGGGDTQYF	TGCAGTGCTAGAGATCCCCGGAAAGCGGGGGGCGGAGATACGCAGTATTTT
TRBV6-5	NA	NA	TRBJ2-1	16	CASSFRGQSSYNEQFF	TGTGCCAGCAGTTTCAGGGGCCAAAGCTCCTACAATGAGCAGTTCTTC
TRBV4-1	few	NA	TRBJ1-4	18	CASSQGEGRSATNEKLFF	TGCGCCAGCAGCCAAGGAGAGGGGCGTAGTGCAACTAATGAAAAACTGTTTTTT
TRBV20-1	many	NA	TRBJ2-3	13	CSAHGRSGDTQYF	TGCAGTGCTCACGGACGCTCGGGGGATACGCAGTATTTT
TRBV20-1	few	NA	TRBJ2-7	11	CSASPSYEQYF	TGCAGTGCTAGTCCGTCTTACGAGCAGTACTTC